The subject of this entry is one TCR beta chain. Its antigen is unknown. The data stem from a study of immune evolution from preneoplasia to lung adenocarcinoma. Study in general: HLA loss of heterozygosity: about 7% AIS, about 15% MIA, 30% to 35% ADC, none AAH.

The assay was immunoSEQ multiplex PCR, and TCRdb's table has in-frame clones only and misses some. The sample carries several thousand clones, 82% recorded once. Between the mid-2010s and the late 2010s, patients underwent resection in Japan or China. Nucleic acids came from premalignant or tumor cells enriched by macro-dissection. Findings of the study overall: Top clone frequencies peaked in normal lung, apparently declining through invasive adenocarcinoma.

The specimen sequenced was FFPE minimally invasive lung adenocarcinoma tissue. The receptor comes from a person between 65 and 80 years old with lung adenocarcinoma.

CDR3 nucleotides: TGTGCCAGCAGTGGATTACTAATGGGGTTGCCAACTGAAGCTTTCTTT. Amino acid sequence: CASSGLLMGLPTEAFF. The V call is TRBV6-1, the J call TRBJ1-1, with unresolved D. Germline values: CDR1 MNHNS, CDR2 SASEGT. CDR3 length: 16 residues. The V and J ends lost 4 bases and 5 bases respectively, with 20 bases between them.